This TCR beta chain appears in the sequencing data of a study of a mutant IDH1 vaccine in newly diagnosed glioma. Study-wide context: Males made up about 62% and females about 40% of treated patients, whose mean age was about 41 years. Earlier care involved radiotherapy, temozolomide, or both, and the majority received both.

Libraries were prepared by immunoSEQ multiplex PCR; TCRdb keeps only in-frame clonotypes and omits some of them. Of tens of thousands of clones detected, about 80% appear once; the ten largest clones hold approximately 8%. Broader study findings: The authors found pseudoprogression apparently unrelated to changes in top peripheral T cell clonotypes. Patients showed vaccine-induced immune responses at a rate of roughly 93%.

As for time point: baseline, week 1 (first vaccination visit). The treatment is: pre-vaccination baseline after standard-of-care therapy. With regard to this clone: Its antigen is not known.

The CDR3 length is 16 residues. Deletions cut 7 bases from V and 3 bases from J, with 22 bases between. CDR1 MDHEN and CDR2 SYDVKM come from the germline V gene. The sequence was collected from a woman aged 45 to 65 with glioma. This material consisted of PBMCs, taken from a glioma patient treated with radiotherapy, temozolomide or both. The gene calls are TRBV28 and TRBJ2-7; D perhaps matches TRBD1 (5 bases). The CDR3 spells CASTHQQAGPIYEQYF. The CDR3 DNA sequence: TGTGCCAGCACTCATCAACAGGCTGGTCCGATCTACGAGCAGTACTTC.